This record concerns one T cell receptor beta chain sequence. This sample was taken from a study of blood T cell repertoires in COVID-19. Across the study: Samples representing acute and convalescent COVID-19 were sourced from the United States, Italy and Spain.

In germline, CDR1 is MNHEY, CDR2 SVGAGI. The V and J ends lost 0 bases and 4 bases respectively, with 6 bases between them. This CDR3 contains 13 residues. The data were produced by immunoSEQ multiplex PCR, yet TCRdb's version contains in-frame clones alone and is incomplete. The sample holds 55,000 to 75,000 clones; under 95% are singletons and the top ten take 7% to 9.5%. The V gene is TRBV6-5, the J gene TRBJ1-2; D may be TRBD1 (6 bases). The receptor was isolated from a human donor in a cohort sampled during active COVID-19. Material: peripheral blood. The CDR3 nucleotides are TGTGCCAGCAGTTACTCAGGGGGCTATGGCTACACCTTC. Protein sequence: CASSYSGGYGYTF.